This TCR beta chain was sequenced for a study of T cell changes during pregnancy in multiple sclerosis. V was clipped by 0 bases and J by 7 bases, with 13 bases between them. The CDR3 is made up of 14 amino acids. Data came from immunoSEQ multiplex PCR; TCRdb stores just in-frame clones and leaves some out. The sample holds approximately 30,000 clones, approximately 91% seen once. The chain has TRBV5-7 and TRBJ1-1; TRBD1 is a possible D gene (6 bases). TRBV5-7 is annotated as an ORF whose role is uncertain. The material was CD8+ T cells from peripheral blood mononuclear cells, obtained in the second trimester of pregnancy. The clonotype was recovered from a female donor with multiple sclerosis, enrolled in a pregnancy study. CDR3 nucleotide sequence: TGTGCCAGCAGCTTGGTGGACAGCTATGTTGAAGCTTTCTTT. Its translation: CASSLVDSYVEAFF.